This entry lists 28 T cell receptor beta chains sequenced from one sample in a study of T cells after yellow fever vaccination. MiXCR, run by TCRdb on the 5' RACE reads, gives a single entry per CDR3 protein. Seen here are 510,000 or so distinct CDR3 sequences, 15% to 20% observed once, and the top ten hold roughly an eighth. This specimen consisted of PBMCs, obtained 15 days after the yellow fever booster vaccination. The receptors come from a man aged 30-40 years who received the YFV17D yellow fever vaccine.

The count of this clonotype is one. The rearrangement links TRBV9 to TRBJ2-5; perhaps TRBD2 as D (6 bases). The CDR3 consists of 16 residues. The germline CDR1 and CDR2 sequences are SGDLS and YYNGEE. Trimming removed 4 bases from V and 2 bases from J, with 18 bases in between. CDR3 DNA: TGTGCCAGCAGCCCCACGTGGGCGGGGCATCAAGAGACCCAGTACTTC. This codes for CASSPTWAGHQETQYF.

J is TRBJ2-1 and V is TRBV20-1, with TRBD2 matching 7 bases. Trimming at V came to 0 bases and at J to 6 bases, leaving 8 bases not matched to a gene. The germline V gene has CDR1 DFQATT and CDR2 SNEGSKA (reference sequence). There are 15 residues in the CDR3. DNA of the CDR3: TGCAGTGCTAGAGATGGCGGGGGTAGAGGCAATGAGCAGTTCTTC. Translated, it gives CSARDGGGRGNEQFF.

The gene calls are TRBV11-2 and TRBJ2-7; D uncertain. CDR3 length: 14 amino acids. V was trimmed by 0 bases and J by 2 bases, leaving 8 bases between them. From germline, CDR1 is SGHAT and CDR2 FQNNGV. The CDR3 DNA follows: TGTGCCAGCAGCTTAGATTTTGCCCCCTACGAGCAGTACTTC. This codes for CASSLDFAPYEQYF. The full variable domain, rest sourced from reference TRBV11-2 and TRBJ2-7, is EAGVAQSPRYKIIEKRQSVAFWCNPISGHATLYWYQQILGQGPKLLIQFQNNGVVDDSQLPKDRFSAERLKGVDSTLKIQPAKLEDSAVYLCASSLDFAPYEQYFGPGTRLTVT.

This clonotype has at least ten counts. J is TRBJ2-7 and V is TRBV20-1; 10 nucleotides match TRBD2. This CDR3 has 18 residues. Germline trimming cut 3 bases from V and 0 bases from J; bases unmatched to any gene: 14. Germline V gene data show CDR1 as DFQATT and CDR2 as SNEGSKA (reference sequence). CDR3 bases: TGCAGTGCTAGCCCCATCAGGAGCGGGGGGGTTAGCTCCTACGAGCAGTACTTC. Residues: CSASPIRSGGVSSYEQYF.

The chain combines TRBV29-1 with TRBJ2-3; the match to TRBD2 covers 7 bases. This CDR3 is 14 amino acids long. V dropped 1 base and J dropped 5; count of bases not matched to a gene: 6. Germline V gene sequence: CDR1 SQVTM, CDR2 ANQGSEA. Written as DNA, the CDR3 is TGCAGCGTTGAAGGCCCGGGGGGAGGAGATACGCAGTATTTT. It codes for CSVEGPGGGDTQYF.

This chain uses TRBV20-1 with TRBJ2-7, with a weak D call TRBD1 (6 bases). Germline V CDR1 and CDR2: DFQATT, SNEGSKA (reference sequence). There are 13 residues in the CDR3. The V end lost 0 bases, the J end lost 7 bases, and 13 bases lay between the germline ends. This CDR3 is CSARDTGLGEQYF. CDR3 nucleotides: TGCAGTGCTAGAGATACAGGGTTGGGTGAGCAGTACTTC.

Here the CDR3 DNA reads TGTGCCACCAACCTTCCCGGGACAGGGTCTCGGGAAGCTTTCTTT. Its translation is CATNLPGTGSREAFF. The chain links TRBV12-3 or TRBV12-4 to TRBJ1-1; 9 bases are a match to TRBD1. The CDR3 extends over 15 amino acids. J lost 8 bases, V lost 10 bases, and 17 bases had no gene match.

This clonotype showed up just a few times. This chain joins TRBV20-1 and TRBJ2-1, with unresolved D. The germline gives CDR1 DFQATT, CDR2 SNEGSKA (reference sequence). The CDR3 sequence is 13 residues long. With 4 bases removed from V and 4 bases from J, the gap between germline ends came to 11 bases. CDR3 amino acids: CSAIRSAYNEQFF. CDR3 in DNA: TGCAGTGCTATAAGGTCAGCTTACAATGAGCAGTTCTTC.

J is TRBJ2-1 and V is TRBV7-2; D gene uncertain. Germline CDR1 and CDR2: SGHTA and FQGNSA. There are 14 residues in the CDR3. Deletions cut 3 bases from V and 9 bases from J, with 15 bases between. The CDR3 reads CASSFSGPVGEQFF. CDR3 DNA sequence: TGTGCCAGCAGCTTTAGTGGCCCCGTCGGTGAGCAGTTCTTC.

This rearrangement joins TRBV28 to TRBJ2-2; the D gene is possibly TRBD1 (6 bases). V was trimmed by 6 bases and J by 1 base, leaving 15 bases between them. From germline, CDR1 is MDHEN and CDR2 SYDVKM. The CDR3 is made up of 16 amino acids. CDR3 bases: TGTGCCAGCAGACCCTTGGGGGCCGAGAACACCGGGGAGCTGTTTTTT. Its protein is CASRPLGAENTGELFF. Full variable domain (remainder filled in from reference TRBV28 and TRBJ2-2): DVKVTQSSRYLVKRTGEKVFLECVQDMDHENMFWYRQDPGLGLRLIYFSYDVKMKEKGDIPEGYSVSREKKERFSLILESASTNQTSMYLCASRPLGAENTGELFFGEGSRLTVL.

The sample holds a few counts of this clonotype. The chain carries TRBV10-3 and TRBJ2-3; TRBD2 matches 8 bases. The junction had 3 bases not matched to a gene; V was cut back by 8 bases and J by 2 bases. Germline V gives CDR1 ENHRY, CDR2 SYGVKD. This CDR3 is built from 13 residues. In DNA, the CDR3 is TGTGCCATCGGGGGACTAGACACAGATACGCAGTATTTT. Its protein product is CAIGGLDTDTQYF.

The chain combines TRBV6-1 with TRBJ2-7; TRBD2 aligns across 7 bases. Germline values: CDR1 MNHNS, CDR2 SASEGT. This CDR3 comprises 15 residues. J was trimmed by 6 bases and V by 7 bases; bases with no gene match: 15. This CDR3 is CASMGSGLGDGEQYF. The CDR3 DNA is TGTGCCAGCATGGGTAGCGGGCTAGGAGACGGCGAGCAGTACTTC.

The rearrangement uses TRBV20-1 and TRBJ2-1, with D perhaps matching TRBD1 (5 bases). The CDR3 is 14 amino acids. Trimming removed 4 bases from V and 6 bases from J, with 16 bases in between. Germline CDR1 reads DFQATT; CDR2 reads SNEGSKA (reference sequence). CDR3 in amino acids: CSANGAASFNEQFF. The CDR3 coding sequence is TGCAGTGCTAATGGGGCGGCGTCGTTCAATGAGCAGTTCTTC.

The chain joins TRBV6-2 or TRBV6-3 to TRBJ2-3, with 7 nucleotides matching TRBD2. The trim removed 2 bases at V and 0 bases at J, leaving 11 bases unmatched. Germline assignment: CDR1 MNHEY and CDR2 SVGEGT. The CDR3 spans 18 residues. The CDR3 sequence: CASSYDGRAGASTDTQYF. The CDR3 coding sequence is TGTGCCAGCAGTTACGACGGCAGGGCGGGAGCTAGCACAGATACGCAGTATTTT.

This clonotype was picked up a small number of times. The rearrangement joins TRBV7-9 to TRBJ1-2; D remains ambiguous. Germline CDR1 reads SEHNR; CDR2 reads FQNEAQ (reference sequence). Deletions cut 5 bases from V and 6 bases from J, with 13 bases between. This CDR3 spans 13 amino acids. The CDR3 sequence is CASSSIMANGYTF. The CDR3 DNA reads as TGTGCCAGCAGCAGCATTATGGCGAATGGCTACACCTTC. Using reference TRBV7-9 and TRBJ1-2 for the parts outside the CDR3, the full variable domain is DTGVSQNPRHKITKRGQNVTFRCDPISEHNRLYWYRQTLGQGPEFLTYFQNEAQLEKSRLLSDRFSAERPKGSFSTLEIQRTEQGDSAMYLCASSSIMANGYTFGSGTRLTVV.

This clonotype was observed at least ten times. The chain carries TRBV11-2 and TRBJ2-7; 13 bases are shared with TRBD2. The CDR3 extends over 18 amino acids. V lost 5 bases, J lost 3 bases, and 13 bases stayed unmatched. Germline V gives CDR1 SGHAT, CDR2 FQNNGV. The CDR3 spells CASSRTLGLAGDSYEQYF. In DNA, the CDR3 is TGTGCCAGCAGCCGGACATTAGGACTAGCGGGAGATAGCTACGAGCAGTACTTC.

This clonotype appeared a few times. The V gene is TRBV5-1, the J gene TRBJ2-1, with TRBD2 matching 14 bases. V gave up 4 bases and J gave up 3 bases; unmatched junction bases: 9. The CDR3 loop spans 18 amino acids. In germline, CDR1 is SGHRS, CDR2 YFSETQ. Here the CDR3 DNA reads TGCGCCAGCAGCGGGACTAGCGGGAGAGGGACGTACTACAATGAGCAGTTCTTC. Its translation: CASSGTSGRGTYYNEQFF.

Only a few counts were recorded for this clonotype. Written as DNA, the CDR3 is TGTGCCAGCTCACCCGTTTCGGGCCCTCCGGGGGAGCAGTACTTC. It is translated as CASSPVSGPPGEQYF. The gene calls are TRBV18 and TRBJ2-7; a possible D gene is TRBD2 (5 bases). V lost 3 bases and J 7 bases, leaving 19 bases between the germline ends. The CDR3 loop spans 15 amino acids. CDR1 is KGHSH and CDR2 is LQKENI in the germline V gene.

The V and J genes are TRBV29-1 and TRBJ1-5, with a possible D match to TRBD1 (6 bases). Trimming removed 2 bases at V and 6 bases at J, with 11 bases between. CDR1 is SQVTM, CDR2 ANQGSEA, per germline. The CDR3 extends over 13 amino acids. The CDR3 loop reads CSVETGFGQPQHF. The CDR3 DNA sequence: TGCAGCGTTGAAACAGGGTTCGGTCAGCCCCAGCATTTT.

This clonotype showed up many times. The genes are TRBV14 and TRBJ2-3; D not certain. V was cut by 7 bases and J by 2 bases, with 4 bases left in between. The CDR3 sequence is 11 residues long. Germline values: CDR1 SGHDN, CDR2 FVKESK. The CDR3 DNA sequence: TGTGCCAGCACCAACACAGATACGCAGTATTTT. Amino acid sequence: CASTNTDTQYF.

This clonotype has a count of ten or more. The J gene is TRBJ2-2, the V gene TRBV6-1, with D possibly TRBD2 on 5 matching bases. The CDR3 loop spans 14 amino acids. CDR1 is MNHNS and CDR2 is SASEGT in the germline V gene. The V end lost 6 bases, the J end lost 2 bases, and 10 bases lay between the germline ends. The CDR3 nucleotides are TGTGCCAGCAGGCTAGCCGAAAACACCGGGGAGCTGTTTTTT. The encoded protein is CASRLAENTGELFF.

J is TRBJ2-7 and V is TRBV5-6, with TRBD2 as a possible D gene (7 bases). The CDR3 loop spans 14 amino acids. Trimming pared 6 bases from V and 1 base from J, leaving 14 bases between. Germline lookup yields CDR1 SGHDT and CDR2 YYEEEE. DNA for the CDR3: TGTGCCAGCATCCGGGGGGCAGGGTCCTACGAGCAGTACTTC. Amino acid sequence: CASIRGAGSYEQYF.

This clonotype was observed a few times. V gene TRBV28 combines with J gene TRBJ2-7; 13 nucleotides agree with TRBD2. Germline lookup yields CDR1 MDHEN and CDR2 SYDVKM. V lost 5 bases, J lost 8 bases, and 9 bases stayed unmatched. The CDR3 runs to 15 residues. CDR3 loop: CASSSLGLAGVQQYF. The CDR3 nucleotides read TGTGCCAGCAGTAGCCTCGGACTAGCGGGAGTGCAGCAGTACTTC.

V is TRBV6-5 and J is TRBJ2-7; D not certain. This CDR3 comprises 13 residues. V lost 0 bases and J lost 3, with 6 bases in between. In germline, CDR1 is MNHEY, CDR2 SVGAGI. CDR3 sequence: CASSYSKYYEQYF. The CDR3 DNA reads TGTGCCAGCAGTTACTCGAAGTACTACGAGCAGTACTTC.

This clonotype was counted only a few times. This chain links TRBV29-1 with TRBJ2-1; D possibly matches TRBD1 or TRBD2 (6 bases each). Germline V gene sequence: CDR1 SQVTM, CDR2 ANQGSEA. CDR3 length: 12 amino acids. Trimming cost V 7 bases and J 6 bases, with 13 bases left between them. The CDR3 reads CSAAGTFNEQFF. CDR3 in DNA: TGCAGCGCCGCGGGGACATTCAATGAGCAGTTCTTC.

This clonotype has just a few counts. This rearrangement joins TRBV15 to TRBJ2-7; TRBD2 aligns across 11 bases. The CDR3 length is 14 residues. With 6 bases clipped from V and 6 bases from J, the junction kept 7 bases outside the gene matches. The germline CDR1 and CDR2 sequences are LNHNV and YYDKDF (reference sequence). The CDR3, as DNA: TGTGCCACCAGTATAGCGGGAGGGCCTTCCGAGCAGTACTTC. It codes for CATSIAGGPSEQYF.

The chain links TRBV7-2 to TRBJ2-7; unclear D gene. V lost 4 bases, J lost 2 bases, and 12 bases lay in between. CDR3 length: 14 amino acids. The V gene's germline CDR1 is SGHTA and CDR2 FQGNSA. CDR3 residues: CASSSSTRTYEQYF. The CDR3 region has the DNA TGTGCCAGCAGCTCGTCGACACGTACCTACGAGCAGTACTTC.

The chain combines TRBV12-3 or TRBV12-4 with TRBJ2-2; D unresolved. The V end was cut by 5 bases, the J end by 1 base, with 11 bases between. CDR3 length: 15 residues. CDR3 sequence: CASSPYGRNTGELFF. DNA of the CDR3: TGTGCCAGCAGTCCCTATGGACGGAACACCGGGGAGCTGTTTTTT.